Shown below are 9 T cell receptor beta chains from a single sample sequenced in a study of shared clonotypes between healthy human individuals. The naive CD8 subset, CD45RO-negative cells positively selected for CCR7, excluded terminally differentiated effector memory CD45RA+ cells. The table came from immunoSEQ multiplex PCR; TCRdb's copy has only in-frame clones and leaves some out. The table has around 2.1 million clones, approximately 94% seen once; the top ten hold under 2%. Sequencing used naive CD8+ T cells from PBMCs. These receptors were collected from a man between 18 and 29 years old in good health. Some clones in this sample may be carry-over from other donors' samples.

The J gene is TRBJ2-7, the V gene TRBV4-3, with 7 bases identical to TRBD1. The CDR3 is 18 amino acids. After removal of 0 bases from V and 2 bases from J, the junction contained 13 bases not matched to a gene. Germline V gene data show CDR1 as LGHNA and CDR2 as YSLEER. The CDR3: CASSQEWLGAGGTYEQYF. CDR3 nucleotides: TGCGCCAGCAGCCAAGAGTGGCTTGGGGCAGGGGGAACCTACGAGCAGTACTTC.

A few counts support this clone. This rearrangement joins TRBV7-9 to TRBJ1-4, with 7 bases identical to TRBD1. The CDR3 length is 13 residues. J gave up 5 bases and V 5 bases, and 2 bases lay outside the gene matches. Germline V gene data show CDR1 as SEHNR and CDR2 as FQNEAQ (reference sequence). This chain's CDR3 is CASSGRGNEKLFF. The CDR3 DNA reads TGTGCCAGCAGCGGCAGGGGGAATGAAAAACTGTTTTTT. Based on the CDR3 plus reference TRBV7-9 and TRBJ1-4, the full variable domain is DTGVSQNPRHKITKRGQNVTFRCDPISEHNRLYWYRQTLGQGPEFLTYFQNEAQLEKSRLLSDRFSAERPKGSFSTLEIQRTEQGDSAMYLCASSGRGNEKLFFGSGTQLSVL.

V and J are TRBV7-2 and TRBJ2-2; D remains unclear. V was clipped by 5 bases and J by 1 base, with 8 bases between them. CDR3 length equals 14 residues. The germline CDR1 and CDR2 sequences are SGHTA and FQGNSA. The CDR3 reads CASSLYRNTGELFF. The CDR3, as DNA: TGTGCCAGCAGCCTATATCGGAACACCGGGGAGCTGTTTTTT.

Comment on this clone: Other nucleotide sequences from this sample produce the same CDR3. This rearrangement joins TRBV4-1 to TRBJ2-7, with a tentative D call TRBD2 (6 bases). The CDR3 sequence is 14 residues long. Trimming left V 1 base short and J 2 bases short, with 9 bases between. Germline V gene sequence: CDR1 MGHRA, CDR2 YSYEKL. The CDR3 sequence is CASSQVGGAYEQYF. Written as DNA, the CDR3 is TGCGCCAGCAGCCAAGTCGGAGGGGCCTACGAGCAGTACTTC.

This chain links TRBV4-1 with TRBJ2-1; D is undetermined. Germline V gene sequence: CDR1 MGHRA, CDR2 YSYEKL. Trimming cost V 0 bases and J 0 bases, with 9 bases left between them. This CDR3 comprises 16 residues. This CDR3 is CASSQDRLSSYNEQFF. CDR3 nucleotide sequence: TGCGCCAGCAGCCAAGATCGGCTTTCCTCCTACAATGAGCAGTTCTTC.

The chain uses TRBV30 and TRBJ2-7; TRBD2 agrees at 7 bases. The CDR3 covers 14 residues. Germline trimming cut 0 bases from V and 1 base from J; bases unmatched to any gene: 3. In germline, CDR1 is GTSNPN, CDR2 SVGIG (reference sequence). DNA of the CDR3: TGTGCCTGGAGTGTGGGAGGGACGTCCTACGAGCAGTACTTC. This codes for CAWSVGGTSYEQYF.

The rearrangement uses TRBV13 and TRBJ2-7, with TRBD1 matching over 7 bases. Germline CDR1 is PRHDT and CDR2 is FYEKMQ (reference sequence). V trimming: 4 bases; J trimming: 0 bases; junction bases outside the gene matches: 9. The CDR3 is 16 residues long. CDR3 in DNA: TGTGCCAGCAGCTCTTATACGGACAGGTTCTCCTACGAGCAGTACTTC. Protein sequence: CASSSYTDRFSYEQYF.

This chain links TRBV11-2 with TRBJ2-1; the match to TRBD2 covers 13 bases. V lost 5 bases and J lost 7; bases outside the gene matches: 5. The CDR3 has 15 residues. Germline-derived CDR1 and CDR2 are SGHAT and FQNNGV. The CDR3 loop reads CASSRLAGGGNEQFF. The CDR3 DNA reads as TGTGCCAGCAGCCGACTAGCGGGAGGCGGTAATGAGCAGTTCTTC.

The chain recombines TRBV19 with TRBJ2-1; D perhaps matches TRBD2 (5 bases). This CDR3 is 14 amino acids long. Trimming left V 7 bases short and J 1 base short, with 11 bases between. Germline V CDR1 and CDR2: LNHDA, SQIVND (reference sequence). For the CDR3, the DNA is TGTGCCAGTAAAGAGGACTCGTCCTACAATGAGCAGTTCTTC. This codes for CASKEDSSYNEQFF.